This is a list of T cell receptor beta chains from one sample in a study of cytomegalovirus exposure and HLA in healthy donors. Measured with immunoSEQ multiplex PCR; TCRdb has only the in-frame clones, and not every one. This sample has 150,000 to 200,000 clones, with roughly 73% found just once. What was sequenced was PBMCs. The receptors were sampled from a woman in her twenties or thirties in good health and CMV-seronegative. Both conserved end residues are part of each CDR3. Fields, in order: J gene, D gene, clone size, V gene, CDR3 DNA, CDR3 protein. The D gene is left open where the match is weak. For some rows the clone size is stated as once, few or many, or as a class when expanded; others skip it.

>TRBJ2-1|TRBD2|-|TRBV18
TGTGCCAGCTCAGCGACTAGCGGGAGGGCAAATGAGCAGTTCTTC
CASSATSGRANEQFF
>TRBJ2-6|-|-|TRBV6-9
TGTGCCAGCAGACACCCCCGGGTCCTTCACTCTGGGGCCAACGTCCTGACTTTC
CASRHPRVLHSGANVLTF
>TRBJ1-1|TRBD1|-|TRBV2
TGTGCCAGCAGTGAACAGGGGGCGAGGAACACTGAAGCTTTCTTT
CASSEQGARNTEAFF
>TRBJ2-7|-|-|TRBV7-6
TGTGCCAGCAGCTCACGGGACTCCTACGAGCAGTACTTC
CASSSRDSYEQYF
>TRBJ1-4|TRBD1|-|TRBV25-1
TGTGCCAGCAGTGAGTCCAGGGGGCTGGAAGAAAAACTGTTTTTT
CASSESRGLEEKLFF
>TRBJ1-3|-|-|TRBV11-2
TGTGCCAGCAGCTTAGCAGGGTCAGGAAACACCATATATTTT
CASSLAGSGNTIYF
>TRBJ2-2|TRBD2|few|TRBV4-3
TGCGCCAGCAGCCAAGATGAGACTAGCGGGCTAACCGGGGAGCTGTTTTTT
CASSQDETSGLTGELFF
>TRBJ2-7|-|-|TRBV19
TGTGCCAGTAGGAACAGCACAACTTCCTACGAGCAGTACTTC
CASRNSTTSYEQYF
>TRBJ1-3|TRBD1|few|TRBV9
TGTGCCAGCAGCGTAGCTACGGGACGGACAGGTTTGACTGGAAACACCATATATTTT
CASSVATGRTGLTGNTIYF
>TRBJ2-7|TRBD2|-|TRBV6-5
TGTGCCAGCAGTCTGGGGACTAGTACCTACGAGCAGTACTTC
CASSLGTSTYEQYF
>TRBJ2-1|-|-|TRBV25-1
TGTGCCAGCAGTGAAACCTATTTCTCCTACAATGAGCAGTTCTTC
CASSETYFSYNEQFF
>TRBJ2-2|-|-|TRBV6-5
TGTGCCAGCACCAAAACTAGATTGAACACCGGGGAGCTGTTTTTT
CASTKTRLNTGELFF
>TRBJ1-2|-|-|TRBV6-5
TGTGCCAGCAGTCGGACAGACTCCTATGGCTACACCTTC
CASSRTDSYGYTF
>TRBJ2-6|-|once|TRBV6-6
TGTGCCACTAGAAAGGAGTACTCCTCTGGGGCCAACGTCCTGACTTTC
CATRKEYSSGANVLTF
>TRBJ2-3|TRBD1|-|TRBV29-1
TGCAGCGCTACAGGGGGCGCAGATACGCAGTATTTT
CSATGGADTQYF
>TRBJ1-6|-|-|TRBV21-1
TGTGCCAGCAGCATGGAGAATTCACCCCTCCACTTT
CASSMENSPLHF
>TRBJ2-3|TRBD2|-|TRBV5-1
TGCGCCAGCAGCTTGACGACTAGCGGAAGCACAGATACGCAGTATTTT
CASSLTTSGSTDTQYF
>TRBJ1-3|-|-|TRBV19
TGTGCCAGTAGTATGGACAGAGCCTCTGGAAACACCATATATTTT
CASSMDRASGNTIYF
>TRBJ2-3|TRBD2|-|TRBV5-1
TGCGCCAGCAGCGAGACCATAGCGGGGGGGATCACAGATACGCAGTATTTT
CASSETIAGGITDTQYF
>TRBJ2-7|-|-|TRBV10-3
TGTGCCACCCGCTTAGGGGGGGGTGTGGGGCACTACGAGCAGTACTTC
CATRLGGGVGHYEQYF
>TRBJ2-1|TRBD1|once|TRBV5-6
TGTGCCAGCAGTACAGGGGTCTCCTACAATGAGCAGTTCTTC
CASSTGVSYNEQFF
>TRBJ2-7|-|-|TRBV10-3
TGTGCCATCAGGGACAGTGGCTACGAGCAGTACTTC
CAIRDSGYEQYF
>TRBJ2-3|TRBD1|-|TRBV2
TGTGCCAGCAGTGCCTTAGGGACAGGGTTCCCAGATACGCAGTATTTT
CASSALGTGFPDTQYF
>TRBJ1-1|-|-|TRBV6-5
TGTGCCAGCAGTTACTCGAGCGGGGTAAACACTGAAGCTTTCTTT
CASSYSSGVNTEAFF
>TRBJ2-3|TRBD1|-|TRBV5-4
TGTGCCAGCAGCTACGGACAGGGGAAGTCATCAGATACGCAGTATTTT
CASSYGQGKSSDTQYF
>TRBJ2-7|-|-|TRBV18
TGTGCCAGCTCACCAACGACAAGGTATGGTTCCTACGAGCAGTACTTC
CASSPTTRYGSYEQYF
>TRBJ2-1|TRBD2|-|TRBV19
TGTGCCAGTAGTATGGGACTAGCGGGTGGGAGCTCCTACAATGAGCAGTTCTTC
CASSMGLAGGSSYNEQFF
>TRBJ2-7|TRBD2|-|TRBV30
TGTGCCTGGAGTACCCTCCCAGCGGGAGGACTTGTCTACGAGCAGTACTTC
CAWSTLPAGGLVYEQYF
>TRBJ2-3|TRBD1|-|TRBV10-1
TGCGCCAGCAGTGAGAGGACAGGATCGGGAGATACGCAGTATTTT
CASSERTGSGDTQYF
>TRBJ1-2|-|-|TRBV5-6
TGTGCCACCACAGCCACGGCTAACTATGGCTACACCTTC
CATTATANYGYTF
>TRBJ2-1|TRBD2|-|TRBV9
TGTGCCAGCAGCGGGGGACTAGCGGCCTACAATGAGCAGTTCTTC
CASSGGLAAYNEQFF
>TRBJ2-2|-|-|TRBV7-2
TGTGCCAGCAGCTTAGCGGGCTTAAACACCGGGGAGCTGTTTTTT
CASSLAGLNTGELFF
>TRBJ2-1|TRBD1|-|TRBV5-4
TGTGCCAGCAGCTTGGGGACAGGGGATTGGGATGAGCAGTTCTTC
CASSLGTGDWDEQFF
>TRBJ1-4|-|-|TRBV5-1
TGCGCCAGCAGCTTGCAGCCGGGAGGGTTGGATGAAAAACTGTTTTTT
CASSLQPGGLDEKLFF
>TRBJ2-5|-|-|TRBV5-4
TGTGCCAGCAGCTTTAGAGGGCCAGAGACCCAGTACTTC
CASSFRGPETQYF
>TRBJ2-1|-|-|TRBV5-6
TGTGCCAGCAGCTTGGAAAGCGGGCCGTACAATGAGCAGTTCTTC
CASSLESGPYNEQFF
>TRBJ1-5|-|-|TRBV19
TGTGCCAGTAGTATGTCGCCAGGGCGCAATCAGCCCCAGCATTTT
CASSMSPGRNQPQHF
>TRBJ1-4|-|-|TRBV19
TGTGCCAGTAGTATCAAAACAGGACCCAATGAAAAACTGTTTTTT
CASSIKTGPNEKLFF
>TRBJ2-7|-|-|TRBV27
TGTGCCAGCAGTTTCACCGGGACAAAGAGCTCCTACGAGCAGTACTTC
CASSFTGTKSSYEQYF
>TRBJ1-4|-|-|TRBV7-9
TGTGCCAGCAAGCAGGGGCAGACTAATGAAAAACTGTTTTTT
CASKQGQTNEKLFF
>TRBJ2-2|-|once|TRBV5-1
TGCGCCAGCAGCTTCCAGACAGGGCGGAGGGCCGGGGAGCTGTTTTTT
CASSFQTGRRAGELFF
>TRBJ2-5|-|once|TRBV7-3
TGTGCCAGCAGCTTAGGTCCAGGGGCCCAAGAGACCCAGTACTTC
CASSLGPGAQETQYF
>TRBJ1-5|-|-|TRBV19
TGTGCCAGTAGTACCGCGACAAGAAATAGCAATCAGCCCCAGCATTTT
CASSTATRNSNQPQHF
>TRBJ2-3|-|-|TRBV5-6
TGTGCCAGCAGCTTGGGCCTTGACGGGATCACAGATACGCAGTATTTT
CASSLGLDGITDTQYF
>TRBJ1-1|TRBD1|once|TRBV7-6
TGTGCCAGCAGTTTATCTCAGGGGGTGACATCGAAGGCTTTCTTT
CASSLSQGVTSKAFF
>TRBJ1-1|-|-|TRBV29-1
TGCAGCGTTGTTGCGGGGCCGACGAACACTGAAGCTTTCTTT
CSVVAGPTNTEAFF
>TRBJ1-1|TRBD1|-|TRBV6-5
TGTGCCAGCAGGGACTCTAGGGGGCGATGGACTGAAGCTTTCTTT
CASRDSRGRWTEAFF
>TRBJ2-2|TRBD2|-|TRBV7-9
TGTGCCAGCAGCTTAGCGAGGAGCGGGGGGAACACCGGGGAGCTGTTTTTT
CASSLARSGGNTGELFF
>TRBJ2-5|-|few|TRBV27
TGTGCCAGCAGTTTATCGGGCGTCGGGAGCGCACAAGAGACCCAGTACTTC
CASSLSGVGSAQETQYF
>TRBJ2-7|-|-|TRBV7-3
TGTGCCATTAGGAGAAGTGTCTACGAGCAGTACTTC
CAIRRSVYEQYF